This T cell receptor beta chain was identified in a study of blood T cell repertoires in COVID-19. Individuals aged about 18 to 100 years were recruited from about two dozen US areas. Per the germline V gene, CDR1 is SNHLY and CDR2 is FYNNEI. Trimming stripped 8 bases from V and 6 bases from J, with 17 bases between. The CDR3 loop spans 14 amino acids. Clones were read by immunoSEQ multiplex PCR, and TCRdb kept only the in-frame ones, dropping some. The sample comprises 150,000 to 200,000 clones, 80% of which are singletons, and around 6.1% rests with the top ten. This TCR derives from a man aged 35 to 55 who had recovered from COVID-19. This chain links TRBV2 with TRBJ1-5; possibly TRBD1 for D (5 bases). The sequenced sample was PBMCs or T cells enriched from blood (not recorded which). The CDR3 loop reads CASLFSGGGQPQHF. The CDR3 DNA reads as TGTGCCAGCCTATTTTCGGGGGGTGGTCAGCCCCAGCATTTT.